Presented here are 17 T cell receptor beta chains from one specimen sequenced in a study of T cells in Graves' hyperthyroidism and ophthalmopathy. The CDR3 regions of TCR beta were amplified from RNA transcripts. RT-PCR in the first round (using the HTBI primer set) targeted the TCR CDR3. Via MiXCR, TCRdb re-called the multiplex PCR reads, giving one row per CDR3 protein. The table records some 800,000 distinct CDR3 sequences, around 38% of them present only once. The sequenced sample consisted of blood. These receptors originate from a man aged 18 to 30 with Graves' hyperthyroidism.

The J gene is TRBJ1-2, the V gene TRBV11-2; tentative D call: TRBD1 (5 bases). The V gene lost 5 bases and the J gene lost 8 bases, with 18 bases spanning the gap. Germline V gene sequence: CDR1 SGHAT, CDR2 FQNNGV. The CDR3 spans 14 residues. For the CDR3, the DNA is TGTGCCAGCAGCCTGCGGGGCAACCCGGAGGGCTACACCTTC. This sequence encodes CASSLRGNPEGYTF.

This clonotype was counted ten times or more. The V gene is TRBV19, the J gene TRBJ2-6, with TRBD1 as a possible D gene (6 bases). Germline lookup yields CDR1 LNHDA and CDR2 SQIVND (reference sequence). Trimming left V 8 bases short and J 0 bases short, with 11 bases between. The CDR3 consists of 15 residues. The CDR3 DNA reads TGTGCCAGTGAGGGGGTGAGCTCTGGGGCCAACGTCCTGACTTTC. Encoded protein: CASEGVSSGANVLTF.

At least ten counts were recorded for this clonotype. V is TRBV7-9 and J is TRBJ1-1, with D perhaps TRBD1 (6 bases). The V gene lost 4 bases and the J gene lost 0 bases, with 9 bases spanning the gap. Germline V gene sequence: CDR1 SEHNR, CDR2 FQNEAQ (reference sequence). The CDR3 is made up of 14 amino acids. The CDR3 loop reads CASSSYRVNTEAFF. The CDR3 region has the DNA TGTGCCAGCAGCTCCTACAGGGTGAACACTGAAGCTTTCTTT.

There are a few counts of this clonotype. The chain recombines TRBV12-3 or TRBV12-4 with TRBJ1-2; a possible D gene is TRBD1 (5 bases). V was trimmed by 3 bases and J by 4 bases, leaving 12 bases between them. The CDR3 covers 14 residues. This chain's CDR3 is CASSFNNGGYGYTF. In DNA form, the CDR3 reads TGTGCCAGCAGTTTCAACAACGGGGGCTATGGCTACACCTTC.

This clonotype was seen a handful of times. V gene TRBV7-9 combines with J gene TRBJ2-5; the match to TRBD1 covers 7 bases. There are 16 residues in the CDR3. Germline CDR1 SEHNR, CDR2 FQNEAQ (reference sequence). V dropped 4 bases and J dropped 2; count of bases not matched to a gene: 10. The CDR3 protein is CASSSGWDRVQETQYF. The CDR3, as DNA: TGTGCCAGCAGCTCCGGCTGGGACAGAGTACAAGAGACCCAGTACTTC.

This clonotype was found once. This clone may be a read error of a much larger clone one base away. This chain joins TRBV29-1 and TRBJ2-2, with D tentatively TRBD1 (6 bases). The CDR3 spans 14 residues. Germline V gene lookup returns CDR1 SQVTM and CDR2 ANQGSEA. The CDR3 DNA follows: TGCAGCGTTCCCACAGGGAAGGCCACCCGGGAGCTGTTTTTT. Translated: CSVPTGKATRELFF.

To note about this clonotype: At one of its ends the junction is not consistent with the germline gene, which may arise from a read error. V and J are TRBV5-1 and TRBJ2-7, with D maybe TRBD2 (5 bases). CDR3 size: 15 residues. CDR1 is SGHRS, CDR2 YFSETQ, per germline. The CDR3 is CASSVVAGAFYEQCF. The CDR3 DNA is TGCGCCAGCAGCGTGGTCGCGGGTGCCTTCTACGAGCAGTGCTTC.

Concerning this clonotype itself: A much larger clone differs from this one at a single base, so this may be a read error. CDR3 amino acids: CSAAGTSVGETQYF. Here the CDR3 DNA reads TGCAGTGCAGCCGGGACTAGCGTCGGGGAGACCCAGTACTTC. The chain recombines TRBV20-1 with TRBJ2-5; 10 nucleotides align to TRBD2. The CDR3 runs 14 residues. The germline gives CDR1 DFQATT, CDR2 SNEGSKA (reference sequence). V shed 6 bases, J shed 5 bases, and the junction held 9 bases outside the gene matches.

This sequence joins TRBV7-9 and TRBJ1-6, with TRBD1 as a possible D gene (6 bases). The CDR3 totals 16 residues. The V gene lost 3 bases and the J gene lost 7 bases, with 16 bases spanning the gap. Per germline, CDR1 SEHNR and CDR2 FQNEAQ (reference sequence). The CDR3 region is CASSFRRDRLNSPLHF. DNA for the CDR3: TGTGCCAGCAGCTTCCGCCGCGACAGGCTCAATTCACCCCTCCACTTT.

The rearrangement uses TRBV29-1 and TRBJ1-2, with D uncertain. V was pared by 4 bases and J by 3 bases, with 15 bases between. Germline V gene lookup returns CDR1 SQVTM and CDR2 ANQGSEA. The CDR3 runs to 14 residues. CDR3 nucleotide sequence: TGCAGCGTTGTGACGGCCGGGAGGGACTATGGCTACACCTTC. The encoded protein is CSVVTAGRDYGYTF.

The chain carries TRBV12-3 or TRBV12-4 and TRBJ1-1, with 8 bases that match TRBD1. The CDR3 covers 13 residues. Unmatched junction bases numbered 7, after V lost 7 bases and J lost 6 bases. The CDR3 sequence is CASTAGGGPEAFF. DNA of the CDR3: TGTGCCAGCACCGCAGGGGGCGGCCCTGAAGCTTTCTTT.

For the CDR3, the DNA is TGTGCCAGCAGCCAAGCCGGGACAGGGGGCGCCTACGAGCAGTACTTC. Protein: CASSQAGTGGAYEQYF. V and J are TRBV12-3 or TRBV12-4 and TRBJ2-7; 12 bases map to TRBD1. Trimming cost V 6 bases and J 2 bases; bases outside gene matches: 8. The CDR3 is 16 amino acids.

This clonotype was seen a handful of times. The chain carries TRBV29-1 and TRBJ2-1, with D uncertain. V lost 6 bases and J 4 bases, leaving 4 bases between the germline ends. This CDR3 comprises 10 residues. Germline assignment: CDR1 SQVTM and CDR2 ANQGSEA. The CDR3 region is CSVRYNEQFF. The DNA of the CDR3 is TGCAGCGTCCGTTACAATGAGCAGTTCTTC.

A few counts support this clonotype. The V call is TRBV7-2, the J call TRBJ1-4; D not certain. This CDR3 has 13 amino acids. V was cut by 5 bases and J by 6 bases, with 10 bases left in between. Germline V CDR1 and CDR2: SGHTA, FQGNSA. In DNA, the CDR3 is TGTGCCAGCAGCGCTCCGCATGATGAAAAACTGTTTTTT. Protein product: CASSAPHDEKLFF.

In its sample, this clonotype was seen many times. The chain recombines TRBV15 with TRBJ1-5; D uncertain. Per the germline V gene, CDR1 is LNHNV and CDR2 is YYDKDF (reference sequence). There are 16 residues in the CDR3. The ends were cut back, 5 bases at V and 2 bases at J, with 16 bases in the middle. The CDR3, as DNA: TGTGCCACCAGCCTTCCTTTCGGTGGCGGCAATCAGCCCCAGCATTTT. Its translation is CATSLPFGGGNQPQHF.

This clonotype was counted only a few times. This chain connects TRBV5-6 to TRBJ2-6, with 7 bases aligning to TRBD1. The CDR3 contains 17 residues. The V gene end was trimmed by 7 bases and the J gene end by 0 bases; junction bases not matched to a gene: 10. Germline assignment: CDR1 SGHDT and CDR2 YYEEEE. The CDR3 loop is CASGPGQTFSGANVLTF. CDR3 sequence (DNA): TGTGCCAGCGGACCGGGACAGACCTTCTCTGGGGCCAACGTCCTGACTTTC. The whole variable domain, remainder taken from reference TRBV5-6 and TRBJ2-6, is DAGVTQSPTHLIKTRGQQVTLRCSPKSGHDTVSWYQQALGQGPQFIFQYYEEEERQRGNFPDRFSGHQFPNYSSELNVNALLLGDSALYLCASGPGQTFSGANVLTFGAGSRLTVL.

Comments on this clonotype: A much more abundant neighbour one base away suggests this may be a read error. The chain is built from TRBV29-1 and TRBJ1-1; possibly TRBD1 for D (6 bases). The germline CDR1 and CDR2 sequences are SQVTM and ANQGSEA. There are 12 residues in the CDR3. The CDR3 bases are TGCAGCGCAAAGGGGGGGAACACTGAAGCTCTCTTT. Translated: CSAKGGNTEALF.